Presented here are 11 T cell receptor beta chains from one specimen sequenced in a study of blood T cell repertoires in COVID-19. Generated by immunoSEQ multiplex PCR, the TCRdb table keeps only in-frame clones and is missing some. The sample has about 60,000 clones; about nine tenths are singletons. Sample: peripheral blood. All receptors come from a human donor with active COVID-19. The donor label of this sample is uncertain.

This clone was recorded once. The rearrangement links TRBV29-1 to TRBJ1-1; 9 positions agree with TRBD1. The V gene's germline CDR1 is SQVTM and CDR2 ANQGSEA. With V trimmed by 7 bases and J by 7 bases, 16 bases remained unmatched. There are 15 residues in the CDR3. The CDR3 DNA follows: TGCAGCGCTACTTCGGGACAGGGAAAACCGAGTGAAGCTTTCTTT. Its translation: CSATSGQGKPSEAFF.

The rearrangement links TRBV9 to TRBJ1-4; D remains ambiguous. Trimming shortened V by 3 bases and J by 0 bases, and 9 bases separated the two germline ends. Germline loops: CDR1 SGDLS, CDR2 YYNGEE. This CDR3 has 15 amino acids. The DNA of the CDR3 is TGTGCCAGCAGCGCTTACATTACAACTAATGAAAAACTGTTTTTT. Protein sequence: CASSAYITTNEKLFF. Using reference TRBV9 and TRBJ1-4 for the parts outside the CDR3, the full variable domain is DSGVTQTPKHLITATGQRVTLRCSPRSGDLSVYWYQQSLDQGLQFLIQYYNGEERAKGNILERFSAQQFPDLHSELNLSSLELGDSALYFCASSAYITTNEKLFFGSGTQLSVL.

The genes are TRBV5-1 and TRBJ2-1, with TRBD1 identical over 9 bases. The CDR3 is 16 residues long. Germline V lookup: CDR1 SGHRS, CDR2 YFSETQ. With V trimmed by 4 bases and J by 6 bases, 11 bases remained unmatched. CDR3 loop: CASSARQGVVTNEQFF. The CDR3 nucleotides read TGCGCCAGCAGCGCCCGACAGGGGGTAGTCACCAATGAGCAGTTCTTC.

The chain is built from TRBV5-1 and TRBJ2-1, with 9 bases aligning to TRBD2. Germline V gene data show CDR1 as SGHRS and CDR2 as YFSETQ. J was trimmed by 6 bases and V by 0 bases; bases with no gene match: 7. This CDR3 region has 16 residues. The CDR3, as DNA: TGCGCCAGCAGCTTGGTCGGGACTAGCTCCATCAATGAGCAGTTCTTC. It yields the protein CASSLVGTSSINEQFF.

This chain links TRBV4-3 with TRBJ1-1; 9 nucleotides align to TRBD1. Germline V gene sequence: CDR1 LGHNA, CDR2 YSLEER. Trimming cost V 0 bases and J 10 bases; bases outside gene matches: 6. The CDR3 loop spans 14 amino acids. The DNA of the CDR3 is TGCGCCAGCAGCCAAGAACAGGGGGCTAGGGGAGCTTTCTTT. It specifies CASSQEQGARGAFF.

The rearrangement links TRBV2 to TRBJ2-1, with TRBD1 matching 10 bases. Losses at the gene ends were 8 bases for V and 5 bases for J; bases not matched to a gene: 6. This CDR3 contains 14 residues. Germline CDR1 is SNHLY and CDR2 is FYNNEI. CDR3 region: CASGPGTGDNEQFF. As DNA, the CDR3 is TGTGCCAGCGGCCCCGGGACAGGGGACAATGAGCAGTTCTTC.

This chain joins TRBV11-2 and TRBJ2-7; D is perhaps TRBD2 (5 bases). The length of the CDR3 is 12 residues. CDR1 is SGHAT and CDR2 is FQNNGV in the germline V gene. Deletions cut 4 bases from V and 12 bases from J, with 16 bases between. CDR3 nucleotide sequence: TGTGCCAGCAGCTCCCTTCTCCCCGGGGTGTACTTC. Protein: CASSSLLPGVYF.

Concerning this clone itself: A junction end diverges from the germline sequence, so it may reflect a read error. The rearrangement joins TRBV7-7 to TRBJ2-5; tentative D call: TRBD2 (7 bases). The CDR3 has 16 residues. The germline V gene encodes CDR1 SSHAT and CDR2 FNYEAQ (reference sequence). The CDR3 region is CASSLAMAGAEETQYF. CDR3 DNA sequence: TGTGCTAGCAGCTTAGCAATGGCGGGGGCTGAAGAGACCCAGTACTTC.

The V gene is TRBV27, the J gene TRBJ2-1; 8 positions agree with TRBD1. The CDR3 has 15 amino acids. CDR1 and CDR2 (germline): MNHEY, SMNVEV (reference sequence). The junction had 4 bases not matched to a gene; V was cut back by 5 bases and J by 1 base. CDR3 amino acids: CASSATGESYNEQFF. In DNA form, the CDR3 reads TGTGCCAGCAGTGCGACAGGGGAGTCCTACAATGAGCAGTTCTTC.

This clone came up once. V gene TRBV29-1 combines with J gene TRBJ2-4; 7 nucleotides line up with TRBD2. J gave up 6 bases and V 6 bases, and 5 bases lay outside the gene matches. This CDR3 has 12 residues. Germline lookup yields CDR1 SQVTM and CDR2 ANQGSEA. CDR3 sequence: CSVDIAGNIQYF. As DNA, the CDR3 is TGCAGCGTAGATATAGCGGGAAACATTCAGTACTTC.

J is TRBJ1-2 and V is TRBV7-9; TRBD1 matches 7 bases. Germline trimming cut 2 bases from V and 1 base from J; bases unmatched to any gene: 10. The CDR3 consists of 17 residues. Germline lookup yields CDR1 SEHNR and CDR2 FQNEAQ (reference sequence). CDR3 DNA: TGTGCCAGCAGCTTACTCCCTGGACAGGCTAGTAACTATGGCTACACCTTC. It yields the protein CASSLLPGQASNYGYTF.